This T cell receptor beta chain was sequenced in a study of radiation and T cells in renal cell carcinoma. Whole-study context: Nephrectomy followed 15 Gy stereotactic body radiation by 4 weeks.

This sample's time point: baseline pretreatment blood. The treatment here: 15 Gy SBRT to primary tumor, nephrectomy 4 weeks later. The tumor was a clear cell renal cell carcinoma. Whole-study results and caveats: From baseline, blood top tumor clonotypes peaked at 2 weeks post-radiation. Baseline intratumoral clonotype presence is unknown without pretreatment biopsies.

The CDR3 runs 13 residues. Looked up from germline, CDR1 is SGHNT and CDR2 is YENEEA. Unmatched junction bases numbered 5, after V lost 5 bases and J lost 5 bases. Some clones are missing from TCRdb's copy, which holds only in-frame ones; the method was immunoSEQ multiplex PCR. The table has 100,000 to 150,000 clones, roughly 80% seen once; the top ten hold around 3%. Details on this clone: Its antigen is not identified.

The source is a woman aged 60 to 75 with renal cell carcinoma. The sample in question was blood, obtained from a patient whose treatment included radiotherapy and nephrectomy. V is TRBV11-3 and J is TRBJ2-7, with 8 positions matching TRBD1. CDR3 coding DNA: TGTGCCAGCAGCCGAGGACAGGGCCACGAGCAGTACTTC. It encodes CASSRGQGHEQYF.